Presented here are 6 T cell receptor beta chains from one specimen sequenced in a study of blood T cell repertoires in COVID-19. Here immunoSEQ multiplex PCR was the method, and the copy in TCRdb shows in-frame clones only, minus some. This table holds about 26,000 clones, 80% to 95% found once. Source material: peripheral blood. Every receptor here comes from a human donor in a cohort sampled during active COVID-19.

This rearrangement joins TRBV5-1 to TRBJ2-2; 8 bases align to TRBD2. Trimming at V came to 7 bases and at J to 4 bases, leaving 6 bases not matched to a gene. The germline gives CDR1 SGHRS, CDR2 YFSETQ. This CDR3 is 14 amino acids long. Here the CDR3 reads CASGGGSGTGELFF. The CDR3 nucleotides read TGCGCCAGCGGCGGGGGGTCGGGCACCGGGGAGCTGTTTTTT.

This clone was observed once. This chain links TRBV19 with TRBJ1-4, with D uncertain. Germline-derived CDR1 and CDR2 are LNHDA and SQIVND (reference sequence). Trimming shortened V by 8 bases and J by 6 bases, and 10 bases separated the two germline ends. CDR3 size: 12 residues. CDR3 residues: CASGWQDEKLFF. The CDR3 nucleotides read TGTGCCAGTGGTTGGCAGGATGAAAAACTGTTTTTT.

This CDR3 reads CASSLRRVGYGYTF. In DNA, the CDR3 is TGTGCCAGCAGTTTGCGCAGGGTTGGCTATGGCTACACCTTC. This chain connects TRBV28 to TRBJ1-2, with D tentatively TRBD1 (5 bases). The CDR3 consists of 14 residues. Germline V gene lookup returns CDR1 MDHEN and CDR2 SYDVKM. Trimming shortened V by 3 bases and J by 4 bases, and 12 bases separated the two germline ends.

The V gene is TRBV5-6, the J gene TRBJ1-4, with 9 bases matching TRBD1. This CDR3 has 17 residues. CDR1 is SGHDT, CDR2 YYEEEE, per germline. J was trimmed by 1 base and V by 3 bases; bases with no gene match: 7. CDR3: CASSSGGTGRTNEKLFF. As DNA, the CDR3 is TGTGCCAGCAGCTCCGGAGGGACAGGGCGAACTAATGAAAAACTGTTTTTT.

The V and J genes are TRBV4-1 and TRBJ2-7, with D possibly TRBD1 on 5 matching bases. This CDR3 contains 13 residues. Trimming shortened V by 1 base and J by 5 bases, and 9 bases separated the two germline ends. The germline V gene encodes CDR1 MGHRA and CDR2 YSYEKL. CDR3 region: CASSQGWGDEQYF. The CDR3 bases are TGCGCCAGCAGCCAAGGTTGGGGCGACGAGCAGTACTTC.

The chain couples TRBV5-6 to TRBJ2-1; TRBD2 matches 8 bases. The CDR3 totals 16 residues. Unmatched junction bases numbered 10, after V lost 3 bases and J lost 5 bases. Germline V gene data show CDR1 as SGHDT and CDR2 as YYEEEE. This CDR3 is CASSWGETSGHNEQFF. The CDR3 nucleotides are TGTGCCAGCAGCTGGGGGGAAACTAGCGGACACAATGAGCAGTTCTTC.